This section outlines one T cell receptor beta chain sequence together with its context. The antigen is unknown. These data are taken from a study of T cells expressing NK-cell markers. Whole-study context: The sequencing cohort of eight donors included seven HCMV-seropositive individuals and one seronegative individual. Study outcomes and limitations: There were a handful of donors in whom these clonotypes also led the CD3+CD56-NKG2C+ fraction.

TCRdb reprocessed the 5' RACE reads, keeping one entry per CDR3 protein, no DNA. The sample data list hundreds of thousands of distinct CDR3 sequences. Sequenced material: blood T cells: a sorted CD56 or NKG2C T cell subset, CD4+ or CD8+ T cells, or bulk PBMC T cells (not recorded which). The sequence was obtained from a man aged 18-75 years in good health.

The CDR3 loop reads CASSIGVVETQYF. The gene calls are TRBV25-1 and TRBJ2-5. Per germline, CDR1 MGHDK and CDR2 SYGVNS. This CDR3 comprises 13 residues.